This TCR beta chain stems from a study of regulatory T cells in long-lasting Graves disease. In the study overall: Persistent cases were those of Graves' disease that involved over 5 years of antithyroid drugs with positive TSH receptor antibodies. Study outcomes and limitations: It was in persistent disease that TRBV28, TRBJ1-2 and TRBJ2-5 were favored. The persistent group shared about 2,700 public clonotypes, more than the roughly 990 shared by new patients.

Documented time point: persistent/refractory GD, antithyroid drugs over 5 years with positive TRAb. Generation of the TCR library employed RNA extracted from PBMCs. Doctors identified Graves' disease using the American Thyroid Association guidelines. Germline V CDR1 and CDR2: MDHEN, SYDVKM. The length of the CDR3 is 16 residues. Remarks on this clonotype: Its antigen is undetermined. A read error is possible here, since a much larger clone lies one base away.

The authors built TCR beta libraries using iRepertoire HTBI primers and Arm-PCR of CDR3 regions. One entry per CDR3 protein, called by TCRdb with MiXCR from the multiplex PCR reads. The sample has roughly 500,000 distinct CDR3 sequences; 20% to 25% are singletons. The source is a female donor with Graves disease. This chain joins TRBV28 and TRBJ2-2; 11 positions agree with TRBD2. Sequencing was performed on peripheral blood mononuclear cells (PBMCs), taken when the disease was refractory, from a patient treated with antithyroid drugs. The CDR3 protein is CASSSELAGVVGGLFF. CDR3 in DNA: TGTGCCAGCAGTTCTGAACTAGCGGGGGTTGTCGGGGGGCTGTTTTTT. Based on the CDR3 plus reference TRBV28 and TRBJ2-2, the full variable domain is DVKVTQSSRYLVKRTGEKVFLECVQDMDHENMFWYRQDPGLGLRLIYFSYDVKMKEKGDIPEGYSVSREKKERFSLILESASTNQTSMYLCASSSELAGVVGGLFFGEGSRLTVL.